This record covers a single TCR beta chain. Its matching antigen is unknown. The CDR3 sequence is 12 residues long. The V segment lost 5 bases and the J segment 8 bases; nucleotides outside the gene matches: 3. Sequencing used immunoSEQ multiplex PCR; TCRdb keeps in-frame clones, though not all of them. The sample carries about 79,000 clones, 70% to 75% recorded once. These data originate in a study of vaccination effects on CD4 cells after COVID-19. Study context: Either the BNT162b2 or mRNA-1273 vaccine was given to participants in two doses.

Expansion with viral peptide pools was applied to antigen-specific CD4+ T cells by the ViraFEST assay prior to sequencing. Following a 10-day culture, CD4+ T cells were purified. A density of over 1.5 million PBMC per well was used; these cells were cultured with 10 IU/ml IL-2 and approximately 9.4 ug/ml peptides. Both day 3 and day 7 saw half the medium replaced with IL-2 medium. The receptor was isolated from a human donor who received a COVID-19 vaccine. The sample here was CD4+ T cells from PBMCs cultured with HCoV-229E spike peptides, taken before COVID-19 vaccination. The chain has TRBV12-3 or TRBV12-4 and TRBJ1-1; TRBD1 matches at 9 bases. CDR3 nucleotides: TGTGCCAGCAGTAGCGACAGGGGGGAAGCTTTCTTT. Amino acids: CASSSDRGEAFF.